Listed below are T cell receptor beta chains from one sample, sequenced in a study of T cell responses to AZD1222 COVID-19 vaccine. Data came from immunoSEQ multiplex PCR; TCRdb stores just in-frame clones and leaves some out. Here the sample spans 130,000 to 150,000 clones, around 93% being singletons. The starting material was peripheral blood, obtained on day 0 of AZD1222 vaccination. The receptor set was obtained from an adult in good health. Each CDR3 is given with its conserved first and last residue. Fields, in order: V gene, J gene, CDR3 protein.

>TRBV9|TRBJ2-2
CASSLGGDTGELFF
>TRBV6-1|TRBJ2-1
CASSERGGTSGYNEQFF
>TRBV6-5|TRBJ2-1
CASSYGRVTYNEQFF
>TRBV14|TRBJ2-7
CASSQAGWNEQYF
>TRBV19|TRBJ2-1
CASSIFRGGYNEQFF
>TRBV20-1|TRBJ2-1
CSASSNEQFF
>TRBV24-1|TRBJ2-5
CATSDPDGGRETQYF
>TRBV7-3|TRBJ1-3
CASSLNSGSGNTIYF
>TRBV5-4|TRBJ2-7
CASSPRGQSYEQYF
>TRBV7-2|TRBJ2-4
CASSPRQGLAKNIQYF
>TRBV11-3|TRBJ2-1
CASGKFFGYNEQFF
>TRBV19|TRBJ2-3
CASSIKDGDTQYF
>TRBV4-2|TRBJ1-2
CASSVTTGDGYTF
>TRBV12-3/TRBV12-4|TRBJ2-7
CASSFSGSGEQYF
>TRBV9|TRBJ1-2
CASSRQENYGYTF
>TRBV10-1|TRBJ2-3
CASSDSTDTQYF
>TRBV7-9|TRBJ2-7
CASSYGQAYEQYF
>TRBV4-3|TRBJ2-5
CASSRQLAGEETQYF
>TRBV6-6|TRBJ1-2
CASREDTVYGYTF
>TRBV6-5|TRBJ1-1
CASSYSRTGNTEAFF
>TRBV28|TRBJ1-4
CASSSPWGGFNEKLFF
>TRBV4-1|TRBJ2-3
CASSLEVRADTQYF
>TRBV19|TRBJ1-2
CASKISFNYGYTF
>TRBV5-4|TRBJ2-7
CASSLDAGSYEQYF
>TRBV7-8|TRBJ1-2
CASSLGTDYGYTF
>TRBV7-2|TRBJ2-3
CASSSSVADTQYF
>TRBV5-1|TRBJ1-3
CASSFGQATSGNTIYF
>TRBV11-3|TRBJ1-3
CASSSGGNTIYF
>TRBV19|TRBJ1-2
CASSTPTGRVNYGYTF
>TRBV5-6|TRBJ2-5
CASSPLGRTVETQYF
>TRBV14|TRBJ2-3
CASSPFPGLAGALSSDTQYF
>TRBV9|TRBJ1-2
CASSVGGSGYTF
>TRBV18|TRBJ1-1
CASSTSGTGTPYTEAFF
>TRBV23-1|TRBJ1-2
CASSYGGWGYTF
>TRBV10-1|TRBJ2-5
CASSESTSGAEETQYF
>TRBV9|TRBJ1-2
CASSVGAGYTF
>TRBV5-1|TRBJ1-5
CASSPGQGPNQPQHF
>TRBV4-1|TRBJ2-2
CASSHSRLGTGELFF
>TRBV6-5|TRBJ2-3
CASSYSGLVGFGQYF
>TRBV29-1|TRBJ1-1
CSVAGQMNTEAFF
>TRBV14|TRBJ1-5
CASSLGQPQHF
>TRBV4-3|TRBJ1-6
CASSQEARQGWSPLHF
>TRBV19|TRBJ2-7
CASSIGQGREQYF
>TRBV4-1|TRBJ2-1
CASSQEAVGQFF
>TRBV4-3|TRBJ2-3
CASSLAFTDTQYF
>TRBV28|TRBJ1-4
CASSLVGHATNEKLFF
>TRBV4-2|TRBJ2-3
CASSQKGSGGPDTQYF
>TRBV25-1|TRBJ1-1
CASSATGAGEAFF